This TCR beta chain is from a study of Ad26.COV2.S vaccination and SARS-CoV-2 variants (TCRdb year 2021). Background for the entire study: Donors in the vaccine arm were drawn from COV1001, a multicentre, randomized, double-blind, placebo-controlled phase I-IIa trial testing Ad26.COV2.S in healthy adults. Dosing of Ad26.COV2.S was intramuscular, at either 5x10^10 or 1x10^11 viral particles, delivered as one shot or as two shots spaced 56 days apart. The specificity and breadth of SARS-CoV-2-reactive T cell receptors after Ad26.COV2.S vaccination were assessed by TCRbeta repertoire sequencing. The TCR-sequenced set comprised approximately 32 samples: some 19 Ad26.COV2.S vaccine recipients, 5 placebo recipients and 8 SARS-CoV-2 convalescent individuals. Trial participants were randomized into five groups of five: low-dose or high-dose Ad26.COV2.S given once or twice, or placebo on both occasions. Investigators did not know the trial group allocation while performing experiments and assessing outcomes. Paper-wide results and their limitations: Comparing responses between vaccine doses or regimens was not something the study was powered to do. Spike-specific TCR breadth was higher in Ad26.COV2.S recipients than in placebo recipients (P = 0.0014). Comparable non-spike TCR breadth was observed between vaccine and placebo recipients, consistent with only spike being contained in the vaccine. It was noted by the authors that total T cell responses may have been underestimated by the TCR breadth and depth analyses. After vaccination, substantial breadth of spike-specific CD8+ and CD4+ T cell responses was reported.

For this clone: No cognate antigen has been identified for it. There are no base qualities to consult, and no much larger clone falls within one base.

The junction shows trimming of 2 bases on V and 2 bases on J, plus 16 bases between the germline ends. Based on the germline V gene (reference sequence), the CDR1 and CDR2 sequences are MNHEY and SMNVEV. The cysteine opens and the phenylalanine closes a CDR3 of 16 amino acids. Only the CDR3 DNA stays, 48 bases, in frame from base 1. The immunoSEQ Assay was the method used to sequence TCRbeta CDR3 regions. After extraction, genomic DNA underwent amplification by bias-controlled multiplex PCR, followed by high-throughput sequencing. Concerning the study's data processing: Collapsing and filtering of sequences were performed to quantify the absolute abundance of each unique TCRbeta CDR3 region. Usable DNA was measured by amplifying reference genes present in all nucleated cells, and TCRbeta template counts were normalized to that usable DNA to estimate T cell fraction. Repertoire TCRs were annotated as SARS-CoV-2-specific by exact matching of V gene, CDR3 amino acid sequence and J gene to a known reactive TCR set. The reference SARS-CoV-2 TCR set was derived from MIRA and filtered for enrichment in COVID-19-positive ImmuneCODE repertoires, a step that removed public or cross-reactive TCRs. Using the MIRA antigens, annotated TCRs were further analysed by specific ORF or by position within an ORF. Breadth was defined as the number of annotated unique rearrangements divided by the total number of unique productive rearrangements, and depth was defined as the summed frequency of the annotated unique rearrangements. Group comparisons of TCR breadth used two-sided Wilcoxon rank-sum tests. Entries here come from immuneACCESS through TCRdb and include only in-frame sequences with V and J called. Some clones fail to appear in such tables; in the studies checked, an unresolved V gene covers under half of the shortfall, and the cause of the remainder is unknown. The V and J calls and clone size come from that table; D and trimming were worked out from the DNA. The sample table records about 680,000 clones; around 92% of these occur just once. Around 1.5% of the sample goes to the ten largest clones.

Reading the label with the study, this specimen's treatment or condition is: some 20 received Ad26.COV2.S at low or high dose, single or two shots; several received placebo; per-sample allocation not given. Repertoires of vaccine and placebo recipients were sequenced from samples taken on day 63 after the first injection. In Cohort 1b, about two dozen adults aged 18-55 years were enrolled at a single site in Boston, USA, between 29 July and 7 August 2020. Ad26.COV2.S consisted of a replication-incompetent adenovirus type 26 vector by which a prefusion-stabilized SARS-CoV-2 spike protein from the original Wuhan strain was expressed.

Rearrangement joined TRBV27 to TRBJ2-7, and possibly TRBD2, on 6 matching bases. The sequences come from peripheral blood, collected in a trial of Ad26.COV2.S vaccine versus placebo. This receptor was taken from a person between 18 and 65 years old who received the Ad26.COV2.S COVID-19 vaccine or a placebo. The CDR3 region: CASSLTSGPSPYEQYF. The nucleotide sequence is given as TGTGCCAGCAGTTTAACCAGCGGGCCCTCACCCTACGAGCAGTACTTC.